The source of this T cell receptor beta chain is a study of T cell responses to AZD1222 COVID-19 vaccine (dated by TCRdb to 2020 to 2022). About the study as a whole: AZD1222 recipients with second doses at about 4 weeks or about 12 weeks were pooled, because spike-specific TCR depth and breadth did not differ between schedules. TCR sequencing was performed for 233 trial participants, of whom roughly 200 were given two doses of AZD1222 and 26 were given two doses of MenACWY control vaccine. Trial participants were enrolled into age subgroups of 18-55, 56-69 and 70-plus years, which contained approximately 150, 28 and 58 TCR-sequenced participants, respectively.

As concerns this clone: Its binding antigen is unknown. It has no much larger one-base neighbor in the sample; base qualities were not kept.

Sample time point, as interpreted from the label and publication: baseline before first vaccination. The vaccinee samples were drawn from two UK trials, COV001 and COV002, one of which was a single-blind randomized controlled phase 2/3 trial testing AZD1222 (ChAdOx1 nCoV-19) in healthy adults. Trial participant PBMC samples were collected at day 0 and day 28 after the second dose for TCRbeta chain sequencing. The CDR3 regions of human TCRbeta chains were analyzed by immunosequencing. As for the original processing: Repertoire TCRs were checked for matches against a reference library of SARS-CoV-2-specific TCRs that had been generated using the MIRA antigen-specificity platform. Breadth meant the fraction of unique TCRs that were SARS-CoV-2-associated, whereas depth meant the fraction of total T cells that were SARS-CoV-2-associated. Each spike-specific TCR was assigned to its reactive spike region and to a CD4 or CD8 class using the MIRA data. Log10-transformed breadth and depth values were compared by one-way ANOVA with Sidak's multiple comparisons tests. Sourced from immuneACCESS, this table was stored by TCRdb with only in-frame sequences that have V and J called. A share of the clones is absent; for the studies checked, an unresolved V gene accounts for under half, and the remainder has no known explanation. V and J calls and clone size come straight from that table; D and trimming were deduced from the DNA. This sample is represented by 120,000 to 150,000 clones; under 95% of them were singletons. About 3.2% of the sample goes to the ten largest clones.

The full study reports these points: The 56-69-year group was small, and its depth increase did not reach significance, likely because of low power. Most participants were white British and females outnumbered males, and the authors suggested that clonal diversity may have been underestimated. Conclusions about previously exposed vaccinees are limited, since just six or seven AZD1222 recipients were seropositive for SARS-CoV-2 at baseline. Because no samples from the day 14 peak response were available, repertoires could be characterized only after the peak T cell response. A significant rise in spike-specific TCR breadth and depth was observed after two AZD1222 doses relative to day 0 and relative to MenACWY recipients. Vaccine-associated CD4 TCRs spanned the whole spike protein, with dominant responses in regions 160-218 and 743-854. Reportedly, almost half of the unique spike-specific TCRs recognized epitopes lying outside the regions that are mutated in the B.1.351 and B.1.1.7 variants.

This TCR was sampled from an adult in good health. The sample consisted of peripheral blood, taken on day 0 of AZD1222 vaccination.

The CDR3 region reads CASSYERTENTGELFF. The DNA reads as follows: TGTGCCAGCAGTTACGAAAGGACAGAGAACACCGGGGAGCTGTTTTTT. Recombination linked TRBV6-2 or TRBV6-3 to TRBJ2-2, with TRBD1 perhaps the D gene, on 6 matching bases. From cysteine to phenylalanine, the CDR3 is 16 amino acids long. The DNA shown is the 48-base CDR3, in frame from base 1. As encoded in the germline V gene, CDR1 is MNHEY while CDR2 is SVGEGT. V was cut back by 2 bases and J by 1 base, leaving a gap of 11 bases between them.